The 25 T cell receptor beta chains listed next were all sequenced from one sample in a study of response to subunit inactivated influenza vaccine. TCRdb independently ran MiXCR on the RT-PCR reads; one entry per CDR3 protein. This table has about 620,000 distinct CDR3 sequences, 12% appearing once. Sequencing was performed on PBMCs from blood, taken on the day of vaccination. The origin of the receptors is a man between 45 and 60 years old who received an inactivated influenza vaccine.

This clonotype was recorded a few times. The rearrangement links TRBV6-1 to TRBJ2-1, with D tentatively TRBD1 (6 bases). The CDR3 length is 18 residues. Germline assignment: CDR1 MNHNS and CDR2 SASEGT. V dropped 8 bases and J dropped 2 bases, with 25 bases sitting between them. Here the CDR3 DNA reads TGTGCCAGCCACATCCCAGGGGTCGCAGGGCGTACCTACAATGAGCAGTTCTTC. The encoded protein is CASHIPGVAGRTYNEQFF.

There are a few counts of this clonotype. The chain combines TRBV9 with TRBJ2-7; no reliable D call. Germline assignment: CDR1 SGDLS and CDR2 YYNGEE. The CDR3 sequence is 15 residues long. V was trimmed by 0 bases and J by 0 bases, leaving 10 bases between them. The CDR3 nucleotides read TGTGCCAGCAGCGTAGGCAGCCCAAGCTCCTACGAGCAGTACTTC. Encoded protein: CASSVGSPSSYEQYF.

Note on this clonotype: A read error is likely, as this CDR3 ends without the conserved phenylalanine or tryptophan. The CDR3 protein is CASSLTGPDTQYI. The DNA of the CDR3 is TGTGCCAGCAGCCTAACAGGGCCAGATACGCAGTATATT. The chain uses TRBV7-3 and TRBJ2-3; D might be TRBD1 (6 bases). This CDR3 has 13 residues. The V gene's germline CDR1 is SGHTA and CDR2 FQGTGA.

This sequence joins TRBV29-1 and TRBJ2-7; D is perhaps TRBD2 (5 bases). This CDR3 has 12 residues. Trimming shortened V by 4 bases and J by 8 bases, and 15 bases separated the two germline ends. Germline CDR1 is SQVTM and CDR2 is ANQGSEA. The CDR3 nucleotides are TGCAGCGTTGCGGAGTTAAGGGAGAAGCAGTACTTC. Translated: CSVAELREKQYF.

The chain uses TRBV7-2 and TRBJ2-2; D is possibly TRBD2 (5 bases). The V gene's germline CDR1 is SGHTA and CDR2 FQGNSA. V was trimmed by 5 bases and J by 7 bases, leaving 17 bases between them. The CDR3 spans 15 residues. For the CDR3, the DNA is TGTGCCAGCAGCAGTGTTCTAGCTTTCGGCGGGGAGCTGTTTTTT. It codes for CASSSVLAFGGELFF.

This clonotype has ten or more counts. J is TRBJ1-1 and V is TRBV20-1; 8 bases align to TRBD1. Germline V gene sequence: CDR1 DFQATT, CDR2 SNEGSKA (reference sequence). This CDR3 is 13 amino acids long. V was pared by 4 bases and J by 2 bases, with 3 bases of the junction left unmatched. In DNA, the CDR3 is TGCAGTGCTACACAGGGGGGAAACACTGAAGCTTTCTTT. This sequence encodes CSATQGGNTEAFF.

This clonotype appeared a single time. This rearrangement joins TRBV11-2 to TRBJ2-5, with D maybe TRBD1 (5 bases). CDR3 length: 14 amino acids. Germline V lookup: CDR1 SGHAT, CDR2 FQNNGV. Deletions cut 1 base from V and 5 bases from J, with 11 bases between. The CDR3 DNA sequence: TGTGCCAGCAGCTTAGTAGGGGCCCGGGAGACCCAGTACTTC. As protein: CASSLVGARETQYF.

The chain employs TRBV5-1 and TRBJ2-1; no definite D call. The CDR3 covers 14 residues. The germline V gene encodes CDR1 SGHRS and CDR2 YFSETQ. Trimming removed 0 bases from V and 8 bases from J, with 12 bases in between. The CDR3 loop reads CASSLEYWLDEQFF. DNA of the CDR3: TGCGCCAGCAGCTTGGAGTATTGGTTAGATGAGCAGTTCTTC.

Only a few counts were recorded for this clonotype. The chain links TRBV9 to TRBJ2-3, with D possibly matching TRBD1 (6 bases). The CDR3 totals 14 residues. Between the trimmed V and J ends, which lost 3 bases and 2 bases, there was a span of 10 bases. Germline lookup yields CDR1 SGDLS and CDR2 YYNGEE. Here the CDR3 reads CASSARDNTDTQYF. The CDR3 DNA follows: TGTGCCAGCAGCGCCCGGGACAACACAGATACGCAGTATTTT.

V and J are TRBV7-8 and TRBJ2-7; D not resolved. Germline CDR1 and CDR2: SGHVS and FQNEAQ. V was shortened by 5 bases and J by 7 bases, with 15 bases between the two germline ends. The CDR3 runs 13 residues. In nucleotides, the CDR3 is TGTGCCAGCAGCACTCGGACGGCGAGAGAGCAGTACTTC. As protein: CASSTRTAREQYF.

This clonotype has more than one count but fewer than ten. J is TRBJ1-5 and V is TRBV7-9; D is unresolved. This CDR3 region has 16 residues. Germline loops: CDR1 SEHNR, CDR2 FQNEAQ (reference sequence). The V end lost 4 bases, the J end lost 6 bases, and 19 bases lay between the germline ends. CDR3 DNA sequence: TGTGCCAGCAGCTCGACCAGACTCCCCGAGGGTCAGCCCCAGCATTTT. Amino acids: CASSSTRLPEGQPQHF.

This clonotype appeared a few times. This chain links TRBV3-1 with TRBJ2-7; 8 bases fit TRBD1. The length of the CDR3 is 14 residues. The V and J ends lost 6 bases and 0 bases, in that order; junction bases with no gene match: 4. Germline V gene lookup returns CDR1 LGHDT and CDR2 YNNKEL (reference sequence). CDR3 in DNA: TGTGCCAGCAGGCCGACAGGGGTCTCCTACGAGCAGTACTTC. This gives the protein CASRPTGVSYEQYF.

The chain links TRBV7-8 to TRBJ2-2; 8 bases are a match to TRBD2. J was trimmed by 4 bases and V by 6 bases; bases with no gene match: 10. Germline CDR1 reads SGHVS; CDR2 reads FQNEAQ. This CDR3 region has 16 residues. In nucleotides, the CDR3 is TGTGCCAGCAGTCATAAGCGGGGGAGAGGCACCGGGGAGCTGTTTTTT. Protein sequence: CASSHKRGRGTGELFF. The full variable domain, in which reference TRBV7-8 and TRBJ2-2 provide the parts outside the CDR3, is GAGVSQSPRYKVAKRGQDVALRCDPISGHVSLFWYQQALGQGPEFLTYFQNEAQLDKSGLPSDRFFAERPEGSVSTLKIQRTQQEDSAVYLCASSHKRGRGTGELFFGEGSRLTVL.

This clonotype occurred many times. This chain joins TRBV20-1 and TRBJ2-1; the match to TRBD2 covers 10 bases. The CDR3 runs to 16 residues. The trim removed 5 bases at V and 4 bases at J, leaving 11 bases unmatched. Per the germline V gene, CDR1 is DFQATT and CDR2 is SNEGSKA (reference sequence). As DNA, the CDR3 is TGCAGTGCTTGGGGGGCTAGCGGGAGTAAGTACAATGAGCAGTTCTTC. Translation gives CSAWGASGSKYNEQFF.

The chain has TRBV12-3 or TRBV12-4 and TRBJ1-1; TRBD1 matches at 8 bases. The CDR3 is 16 amino acids. V trimming: 6 bases; J trimming: 4 bases; junction bases outside the gene matches: 13. The CDR3 region has the DNA TGTGCCAGCAGCCCAAGGGACAGGTTAAGAGGCACTGAAGCTTTCTTT. It is translated as CASSPRDRLRGTEAFF.

In its sample, this clonotype was seen a few times. The chain recombines TRBV11-2 with TRBJ2-1, with D perhaps TRBD1 (6 bases). The V end was cut by 4 bases, the J end by 7 bases, with 11 bases between. Germline loops: CDR1 SGHAT, CDR2 FQNNGV. This CDR3 has 13 residues. The CDR3 spells CASSYRDWNEQFF. As DNA, the CDR3 is TGTGCCAGCAGCTACAGGGATTGGAATGAGCAGTTCTTC. Together with reference TRBV11-2 and TRBJ2-1, the CDR3 gives the full variable domain: EAGVAQSPRYKIIEKRQSVAFWCNPISGHATLYWYQQILGQGPKLLIQFQNNGVVDDSQLPKDRFSAERLKGVDSTLKIQPAKLEDSAVYLCASSYRDWNEQFFGPGTRLTVL.

The chain is built from TRBV12-3 or TRBV12-4 and TRBJ2-2; the D gene is possibly TRBD2 (6 bases). The CDR3 contains 14 residues. Trimming shortened V by 3 bases and J by 3 bases, and 8 bases separated the two germline ends. The CDR3 coding sequence is TGTGCCAGCAGTTTTACGGGAGACACCGGGGAGCTGTTTTTT. Its protein product is CASSFTGDTGELFF.

The sample holds a few counts of this clonotype. The chain couples TRBV6-1 to TRBJ1-1; D not certain. V was cut by 8 bases and J by 1 base, with 14 bases left in between. The CDR3 extends over 14 amino acids. Per the germline V gene, CDR1 is MNHNS and CDR2 is SASEGT. This chain's CDR3 is CASSVITSNTEAFF. DNA for the CDR3: TGTGCCAGCTCGGTTATAACATCGAACACTGAAGCTTTCTTT.

The chain has TRBV6-5 and TRBJ2-2; D is uncertain. V gave up 7 bases and J gave up 6 bases, with 6 bases separating them. Germline CDR1 is MNHEY and CDR2 is SVGAGI. The CDR3 totals 11 residues. The chain's CDR3 is CASIGAGELFF. For the CDR3, the DNA is TGTGCCAGCATTGGCGCCGGGGAGCTGTTTTTT.

V and J are TRBV20-1 and TRBJ2-6; no definite D call. V was trimmed by 4 bases and J by 4 bases, leaving 17 bases between them. This CDR3 has 16 residues. Germline assignment: CDR1 DFQATT and CDR2 SNEGSKA (reference sequence). CDR3 nucleotides: TGCAGTGCTAACCCCAGGTGGGGATCCGGGGCCAACGTCCTGACTTTC. Translating gives CSANPRWGSGANVLTF.

This sequence joins TRBV30 and TRBJ2-3; TRBD2 aligns across 13 bases. The CDR3 has 16 residues. The J segment lost 1 base and the V segment lost 5 bases, leaving 6 bases of the junction unmatched. The germline gives CDR1 GTSNPN, CDR2 SVGIG (reference sequence). As DNA, the CDR3 is TGTGCCTGGGCCACCGGACTAGCGGGGGGCACAGATACGCAGTATTTT. This sequence encodes CAWATGLAGGTDTQYF.

The chain recombines TRBV3-1 with TRBJ2-1; D unresolved. Between the trimmed V and J ends, which lost 5 bases and 7 bases, there was a span of 9 bases. The CDR3 totals 12 residues. CDR1 and CDR2 from the germline V gene are LGHDT and YNNKEL (reference sequence). The CDR3 spells CASSSSKNEQFF. As DNA, the CDR3 is TGTGCCAGCAGCTCAAGTAAAAATGAGCAGTTCTTC.

This clonotype has just a few counts. The V and J genes are TRBV14 and TRBJ1-5; tentatively, D is TRBD1 (6 bases). Trimming took off 1 base at V and 1 base at J, with 8 bases between the two ends. Germline V gene data show CDR1 as SGHDN and CDR2 as FVKESK. The CDR3 runs 15 residues. CDR3 bases: TGTGCCAGCAGCCAAGCCAGGGGCAGCAATCAGCCCCAGCATTTT. It codes for CASSQARGSNQPQHF.

This clonotype came up a few times. V usage is TRBV20-1 and J usage is TRBJ2-7; 10 bases line up with TRBD1. The V gene's germline CDR1 is DFQATT and CDR2 SNEGSKA (reference sequence). Trimming cost V 1 base and J 6 bases; bases outside gene matches: 9. The CDR3 runs to 15 residues. The CDR3 loop is CSARGGDRGPREQYF. As DNA, the CDR3 is TGCAGTGCTAGAGGAGGGGACAGGGGTCCTCGCGAGCAGTACTTC.

V and J are TRBV25-1 and TRBJ2-2; tentative D call: TRBD1 (6 bases). The V gene's germline CDR1 is MGHDK and CDR2 SYGVNS. The CDR3 covers 13 residues. Trimming cost V 6 bases and J 6 bases, with 11 bases left between them. The CDR3 DNA reads TGTGCCAGCAGAACTACAGGGCCCGGGGAGCTGTTTTTT. This encodes CASRTTGPGELFF.